This TCR beta chain was retrieved from a study of cytotoxic CD8 clonotypes in ibrutinib-treated CLL. As for the study in general: By median around 70 months, around twelve had progressed and approximately 15 stayed remitted; responses had been 2 complete and about 25 partial.

Germline CDR1 is LNHNV and CDR2 is YYDKDF (reference sequence). V was clipped by 3 bases and J by 1 base, with 10 bases between them. The CDR3 sequence is 15 residues long. Only a few counts were recorded for this clone. The protocol was immunoSEQ multiplex PCR, while the TCRdb copy is restricted to in-frame clones and leaves out a portion. Found here are some 170,000 clones, more than 70% of them singletons; the top ten hold over 2.5%. The starting material was PBMCs, obtained at disease progression, from a patient treated with ibrutinib. The chain employs TRBV15 and TRBJ1-5; D possibly corresponds to TRBD1 (5 bases). This TCR came from a human donor with chronic lymphocytic leukemia. CDR3 region: CATSRARDSNQPQHF. The CDR3 DNA follows: TGTGCCACCAGCAGGGCCCGGGACAGCAATCAGCCCCAGCATTTT.